The clone carrying this T cell receptor (beta chain) turned up a few times. What it binds is not known. There are 14 residues in the CDR3. J was trimmed by 5 bases and V by 2 bases; bases with no gene match: 4. Germline values: CDR1 SGHAT, CDR2 FQNNGV. The data derive from a study of T cells in Graves' hyperthyroidism and ophthalmopathy. Findings and limits, study-wide: Blood samples included most of the expanded thyroid clonotypes exceeding 0.001.

RNA transcripts served as the template for amplifying TCR beta CDR3 regions. First-round RT-PCR targeting the TCR CDR3 was performed with the HTBI primer set. TCRdb processed the multiplex PCR reads anew with MiXCR; each CDR3 protein has one entry. The data hold about 620,000 distinct CDR3 sequences, with about a sixth observed a single time. This rearrangement joins TRBV11-2 to TRBJ2-5; 8 bases agree with TRBD1. This sequence was found in a woman aged 25 to 39 with Graves' hyperthyroidism. The sample was blood. CDR3 region: CASSLPDRGETQYF. The DNA for the CDR3 is TGTGCCAGCAGCTTACCCGACAGGGGTGAGACCCAGTACTTC.